This record covers a single T cell receptor beta chain. Its cognate antigen is unknown. Profiled with immunoSEQ multiplex PCR; TCRdb holds only in-frame clones, not every one. The table lists 660,000 or so clones, approximately 96% of them singletons, with approximately 0.12% in the top ten. This sample was included in a study of shared clonotypes between healthy human individuals. Germline CDR1 and CDR2: SGHVS and FQNEAQ. Trimming took 0 bases from V and 0 from J, leaving 12 bases between them. The CDR3 is 16 residues long. Study-level points and caveats: Richness estimates generally favored naive over memory subsets.

Cells designated naive CD8 were CD45RO-negative and were positively selected for CCR7, with terminally differentiated effector memory CD45RA+ cells excluded. This chain joins TRBV7-8 and TRBJ2-7; D may be TRBD1 (5 bases). Sequenced material: naive CD8+ T cells sorted from blood. The receptor was isolated from a woman aged 25 to 39 in good health. DNA of the CDR3: TGTGCCAGCAGCTTAGCGGCAGGGTATGACTCCTACGAGCAGTACTTC. As protein: CASSLAAGYDSYEQYF.